This TCR beta chain is drawn from a study of blood T cells in healthy people across ages. Findings and caveats of the study: Unsorted PBMC input precluded a conclusive naive versus antigen-experienced comparison.

Deletions cut 4 bases from V and 8 bases from J, with 16 bases between. The CDR3 loop spans 14 amino acids. CDR1 is MNHEY and CDR2 is SMNVEV in the germline V gene (reference sequence). With regard to this clonotype: The antigen remains undetermined.

For the second PCR, which ran for roughly 6 to 11 cycles, a sample-barcoded 5' primer and a J-beta primer mix were used. TCRdb fed the 5' RACE reads into MiXCR, producing one record per CDR3 protein. The sample records about 970,000 distinct CDR3 sequences, roughly 51% being singletons. The rearrangement joins TRBV27 to TRBJ2-3; D is possibly TRBD2 (6 bases). The sample comprised blood. The receptor was derived from a woman aged 55-69 years in good health. The CDR3 DNA follows: TGTGCCAGCAGTTCGGGCGGGATTGTCGGTACGCAGTATTTT. Translating gives CASSSGGIVGTQYF.